Each of the 22 T cell receptor beta chains below was sequenced from the same sample in a study of cytomegalovirus exposure and HLA in healthy donors. Sequencing used immunoSEQ multiplex PCR; TCRdb keeps in-frame clones, though not all of them. The table records around 250,000 clones, 85% to 90% of them present only once. Sequenced: PBMCs. These receptor sequences come from a woman between 18 and 29 years old in good health and CMV-seronegative.

V and J are TRBV5-6 and TRBJ2-5; possible D gene TRBD2, 6 bases. Deletions cut 4 bases from V and 5 bases from J, with 12 bases between. Germline assignment: CDR1 SGHDT and CDR2 YYEEEE. The CDR3 extends over 13 amino acids. The CDR3 DNA is TGTGCCAGCAGCAAAGGGGCGGGGGAGACCCAGTACTTC. This codes for CASSKGAGETQYF.

This chain links TRBV10-3 with TRBJ2-7; the match to TRBD1 covers 9 bases. This CDR3 region has 12 residues. Losses at the gene ends were 6 bases for V and 7 bases for J; bases not matched to a gene: 4. Germline V gives CDR1 ENHRY, CDR2 SYGVKD. The CDR3 loop reads CAISRTGEEQYV. CDR3 DNA sequence: TGTGCCATCAGCCGGACAGGGGAAGAGCAGTACGTC.

This sequence joins TRBV18 and TRBJ1-3; a weak D match, TRBD1 (6 bases). Germline V gene data show CDR1 as KGHSH and CDR2 as LQKENI. The CDR3 spans 17 residues. V lost 3 bases to trimming and J lost 0 bases, with 15 bases between them. The CDR3 region has the DNA TGTGCCAGCTCACCCCGGGACACCAGCCTCTCTGGAAACACCATATATTTT. Its protein is CASSPRDTSLSGNTIYF.

The rearrangement uses TRBV30 and TRBJ1-1; 9 bases are a match to TRBD1. CDR1 GTSNPN and CDR2 SVGIG come from the germline V gene (reference sequence). The CDR3 is made up of 18 amino acids. V lost 4 bases to trimming and J lost 2 bases; unmatched junction nucleotides: 17. CDR3 bases: TGTGCCTGGAACTCCGGGACAGGGATAGGGTCGCCCAACACTGAAGCTTTCTTT. Encoded protein: CAWNSGTGIGSPNTEAFF. Using reference TRBV30 and TRBJ1-1 for the parts outside the CDR3, the full variable domain is SQTIHQWPATLVQPVGSPLSLECTVEGTSNPNLYWYRQAAGRGLQLLFYSVGIGQISSEVPQNLSASRPQDRQFILSSKKLLLSDSGFYLCAWNSGTGIGSPNTEAFFGQGTRLTVV.

This rearrangement joins TRBV10-3 to TRBJ2-1, with 10 bases identical to TRBD1. The length of the CDR3 is 14 residues. From germline, CDR1 is ENHRY and CDR2 SYGVKD. Losses at the gene ends were 5 bases for V and 6 bases for J; bases not matched to a gene: 4. Here the CDR3 DNA reads TGTGCCATCAGTCCGGGACAGGGGAGCAATGAGCAGTTCTTC. This codes for CAISPGQGSNEQFF.

This chain links TRBV4-1 with TRBJ2-7; 9 bases fit TRBD1. V lost 4 bases and J lost 5; bases outside the gene matches: 9. Germline V gives CDR1 MGHRA, CDR2 YSYEKL. The CDR3 has 15 amino acids. CDR3 in DNA: TGCGCCAGCAGCCCCCTCCCGGGACAGGGCGACGAGCAGTACTTC. This translates into CASSPLPGQGDEQYF.

V is TRBV5-1 and J is TRBJ2-3; the match to TRBD2 covers 11 bases. There are 16 residues in the CDR3. Germline V lookup: CDR1 SGHRS, CDR2 YFSETQ. Trimming at V came to 4 bases and at J to 2 bases, leaving 6 bases not matched to a gene. This chain's CDR3 is CASSPRTSGHTDTQYF. CDR3 sequence (DNA): TGCGCCAGCAGCCCTCGGACTAGCGGGCACACAGATACGCAGTATTTT.

The chain uses TRBV7-2 and TRBJ1-3, with D possibly matching TRBD1 (6 bases). This CDR3 is built from 16 residues. Trimming stripped 5 bases from V and 4 bases from J, with 18 bases between. The germline V gene encodes CDR1 SGHTA and CDR2 FQGNSA. This chain's CDR3 is CASSPPQGSAGNTIYF. CDR3 DNA sequence: TGTGCCAGCAGCCCCCCGCAGGGGAGTGCCGGAAACACCATATATTTT.

V and J are TRBV6-1 and TRBJ1-1; 7 nucleotides agree with TRBD1. Germline CDR1 and CDR2: MNHNS and SASEGT. This CDR3 has 15 amino acids. J lost 4 bases, V lost 6 bases, and 11 bases had no gene match. The CDR3 DNA sequence: TGTGCCAGCAGACTATCGACCAGGGGGGCCACTGAAGCTTTCTTT. It specifies CASRLSTRGATEAFF.

This clone was recorded a few times. The chain is built from TRBV10-1 and TRBJ1-4; 7 bases match TRBD1. The CDR3 contains 13 residues. With V trimmed by 8 bases and J by 8 bases, 8 bases remained unmatched. Looked up from germline, CDR1 is WNHNN and CDR2 is SYGVQD (reference sequence). The CDR3 sequence is CASGRTGGEKLFF. DNA for the CDR3: TGCGCCAGCGGGCGGACAGGCGGGGAAAAACTGTTTTTT.

V and J are TRBV4-1 and TRBJ1-5; maybe TRBD1 (6 bases). The CDR3 loop spans 13 amino acids. Germline V gene sequence: CDR1 MGHRA, CDR2 YSYEKL. V was shortened by 2 bases and J by 6 bases, with 8 bases between the two germline ends. The CDR3 DNA reads as TGCGCCAGCAGCCAAACAGGGATTCAGCCCCAGCATTTT. This gives the protein CASSQTGIQPQHF.

The chain couples TRBV15 to TRBJ1-1; no clear D gene. This CDR3 comprises 16 residues. From germline, CDR1 is LNHNV and CDR2 YYDKDF (reference sequence). Trimming removed 2 bases at V and 0 bases at J, with 13 bases between. CDR3 protein: CATSRNGAVMNTEAFF. For the CDR3, the DNA is TGTGCCACCAGCAGAAATGGCGCGGTAATGAACACTGAAGCTTTCTTT.

The chain combines TRBV5-1 with TRBJ2-5; D gene unclear. V was trimmed by 4 bases and J by 3 bases, leaving 10 bases between them. This CDR3 is built from 13 residues. Per germline, CDR1 SGHRS and CDR2 YFSETQ. CDR3 DNA sequence: TGCGCCAGCAGCGCCAACGACAAAGAGACCCAGTACTTC. Protein sequence: CASSANDKETQYF. The full variable domain, completed using reference TRBV5-1 and TRBJ2-5, is KAGVTQTPRYLIKTRGQQVTLSCSPISGHRSVSWYQQTPGQGLQFLFEYFSETQRNKGNFPGRFSGRQFSNSRSEMNVSTLELGDSALYLCASSANDKETQYFGPGTRLLVL.

The V call is TRBV6-5, the J call TRBJ1-2; 7 nucleotides align to TRBD1. The V and J ends lost 7 bases and 8 bases, in that order; junction bases with no gene match: 7. CDR1 is MNHEY and CDR2 is SVGAGI in the germline V gene. The CDR3 runs to 12 residues. CDR3 DNA: TGTGCCAGCACTCAGGGGGGCGGAGGCTACACCTTC. It translates to CASTQGGGGYTF.

The J gene is TRBJ2-5, the V gene TRBV28; 14 nucleotides align to TRBD2. CDR1 MDHEN and CDR2 SYDVKM come from the germline V gene. The CDR3 runs 19 residues. The trim removed 5 bases at V and 3 bases at J, leaving 14 bases unmatched. The CDR3 DNA sequence: TGTGCCAGCAGTACAATATTTTCGGGACTAGCGGGGGATGAAGAGACCCAGTACTTC. This encodes CASSTIFSGLAGDEETQYF.

The V call is TRBV5-4, the J call TRBJ2-5; TRBD2 matches at 11 bases. The length of the CDR3 is 19 residues. Trimming at V came to 2 bases and at J to 5 bases, leaving 17 bases not matched to a gene. Germline assignment: CDR1 SGHNT and CDR2 YYREEE (reference sequence). The CDR3 loop is CASSLLAGAGQFIGETQYF. The CDR3 DNA is TGTGCCAGCAGCTTACTAGCGGGGGCCGGGCAGTTTATTGGGGAGACCCAGTACTTC.

The rearrangement uses TRBV7-9 and TRBJ2-7; D is possibly TRBD1 (6 bases). The CDR3 totals 12 residues. The V gene lost 4 bases and the J gene lost 5 bases, with 9 bases spanning the gap. The V gene's germline CDR1 is SEHNR and CDR2 FQNEAQ (reference sequence). The CDR3 DNA follows: TGTGCCAGCAGCTCCGGACAGAACGAGCAGTACGTC. As protein: CASSSGQNEQYV.

The chain combines TRBV4-1 with TRBJ1-5; possibly TRBD1 for D (6 bases). This CDR3 comprises 15 residues. V was pared by 4 bases and J by 4 bases, with 14 bases between. Germline assignment: CDR1 MGHRA and CDR2 YSYEKL. The CDR3 protein is CASSPLSDSNQPQHF. CDR3 nucleotides: TGCGCCAGCAGCCCCCTATCGGACAGTAATCAGCCCCAGCATTTT.

V and J are TRBV30 and TRBJ2-1, with TRBD1 matching over 7 bases. After removal of 4 bases from V and 8 bases from J, the junction contained 5 bases not matched to a gene. The length of the CDR3 is 12 residues. In germline, CDR1 is GTSNPN, CDR2 SVGIG (reference sequence). The CDR3 sequence: CAWNKGADEQFF. The CDR3 region has the DNA TGTGCCTGGAATAAGGGGGCCGATGAGCAGTTCTTC.

V and J are TRBV5-8 and TRBJ2-2; 8 bases align to TRBD1. V lost 7 bases, J lost 0 bases, and 2 bases stayed unmatched. CDR1 and CDR2 from the germline V gene are SGHTS and YDEGEE. The CDR3 extends over 14 amino acids. CDR3 DNA sequence: TGTGCCAGCGGACAGGGCCCGAACACCGGGGAGCTGTTTTTT. Translating gives CASGQGPNTGELFF.

A few counts support this clone. V is TRBV27 and J is TRBJ2-7; D call uncertain. The V and J ends lost 0 bases and 3 bases respectively, with 12 bases between them. The CDR3 has 15 residues. Germline V gene sequence: CDR1 MNHEY, CDR2 SMNVEV (reference sequence). As DNA, the CDR3 is TGTGCCAGCAGTTTATCAGGAGTTGTAAGCTACGAGCAGTACTTC. Translating it yields CASSLSGVVSYEQYF.

The gene calls are TRBV5-6 and TRBJ2-7; D possibly corresponds to TRBD1 (5 bases). This CDR3 contains 14 residues. V lost 2 bases to trimming and J lost 3 bases, with 12 bases between them. Germline assignment: CDR1 SGHDT and CDR2 YYEEEE. CDR3: CASSFPDTNYEQYF. The CDR3 DNA is TGTGCCAGCAGCTTCCCGGACACCAACTACGAGCAGTACTTC. Full variable domain (missing parts from reference TRBV5-6 and TRBJ2-7): DAGVTQSPTHLIKTRGQQVTLRCSPKSGHDTVSWYQQALGQGPQFIFQYYEEEERQRGNFPDRFSGHQFPNYSSELNVNALLLGDSALYLCASSFPDTNYEQYFGPGTRLTVT.